The 13 T cell receptor beta chains in this list originate from one sample, sequenced in a study of T cells after yellow fever vaccination. TCRdb fed the 5' RACE reads into MiXCR, producing one record per CDR3 protein. Here the sample spans 160,000 or so distinct CDR3 sequences, about 7% being singletons. Sequenced material: CD4+ T cells sorted from PBMCs, taken 5 days after the first yellow fever vaccination. These TCRs come from a man younger than 30 who received the YFV17D yellow fever vaccine.

This clonotype was counted many times. J is TRBJ2-3 and V is TRBV28; D possibly corresponds to TRBD1 (6 bases). There are 12 residues in the CDR3. Germline V CDR1 and CDR2: MDHEN, SYDVKM. V was cut by 6 bases and J by 6 bases, with 10 bases left in between. Here the CDR3 DNA reads TGTGCCAGCAGGTCAACAGGGGATACGCAGTATTTT. Translated, it gives CASRSTGDTQYF.

The chain has TRBV5-1 and TRBJ1-6; TRBD1 aligns across 7 bases. Germline loops: CDR1 SGHRS, CDR2 YFSETQ. The CDR3 loop spans 13 amino acids. Trimming at V came to 4 bases and at J to 7 bases, leaving 2 bases not matched to a gene. CDR3 region: CASSDRENSPLHF. CDR3 DNA sequence: TGCGCCAGCAGCGACAGGGAAAATTCACCCCTCCACTTT.

This clonotype was counted between two and nine times. The rearrangement links TRBV7-9 to TRBJ2-3, with D uncertain. Germline-derived CDR1 and CDR2 are SEHNR and FQNEAQ (reference sequence). V lost 3 bases and J 2 bases, leaving 12 bases between the germline ends. The CDR3 is made up of 15 amino acids. The CDR3 loop reads CASSFGTDPTDTQYF. The CDR3 region has the DNA TGTGCCAGCAGCTTCGGCACGGACCCCACAGATACGCAGTATTTT. Full variable domain (outside the CDR3, taken from reference TRBV7-9 and TRBJ2-3): DTGVSQNPRHKITKRGQNVTFRCDPISEHNRLYWYRQTLGQGPEFLTYFQNEAQLEKSRLLSDRFSAERPKGSFSTLEIQRTEQGDSAMYLCASSFGTDPTDTQYFGPGTRLTVL.

V gene TRBV5-1 combines with J gene TRBJ1-2; a possible D gene is TRBD1 (5 bases). Between the trimmed V and J ends, which lost 0 bases and 4 bases, there was a span of 13 bases. CDR3 size: 15 residues. Germline CDR1 is SGHRS and CDR2 is YFSETQ. The CDR3 loop reads CASSLGDQGGYGYTF. The CDR3 nucleotides read TGCGCCAGCAGCTTGGGGGACCAAGGCGGCTATGGCTACACCTTC.

This clonotype has a count of ten or more. The V gene is TRBV20-1, the J gene TRBJ2-3, with D possibly called TRBD1 or TRBD2 (6 bases each). The CDR3 length is 14 residues. Germline loops: CDR1 DFQATT, CDR2 SNEGSKA (reference sequence). With 8 bases removed from V and 1 base from J, the gap between germline ends came to 16 bases. The CDR3 region has the DNA TGCAGTTCTATTCGGGGGCCCCGCACAGATACGCAGTATTTT. Amino acid sequence: CSSIRGPRTDTQYF.

This clonotype showed up many times. The rearrangement uses TRBV7-2 and TRBJ2-5; D is ambiguous. This CDR3 has 12 amino acids. Trimming removed 1 base at V and 7 bases at J, with 7 bases between. Germline assignment: CDR1 SGHTA and CDR2 FQGNSA. The CDR3 sequence is CASSLEMRTQYF. The CDR3 coding sequence is TGTGCCAGCAGCTTAGAAATGAGGACCCAGTACTTC.

This clonotype was counted between two and nine times. This chain connects TRBV5-4 to TRBJ2-1; the D gene is possibly TRBD2 (7 bases). The CDR3 runs to 16 residues. CDR1 is SGHNT and CDR2 is YYREEE in the germline V gene (reference sequence). Trimming removed 0 bases from V and 0 bases from J, with 10 bases in between. CDR3 protein: CASSLAGGPSYNEQFF. CDR3 nucleotides: TGTGCCAGCAGCTTGGCGGGGGGCCCCTCCTACAATGAGCAGTTCTTC.

V gene TRBV23-1 combines with J gene TRBJ1-2, with no clear D. TRBV23-1 is an open reading frame, and its role is uncertain. The CDR3 runs to 9 residues. Here the CDR3 reads CGPNYGYTF. The CDR3 DNA follows: TGCGGCCCTAACTATGGCTACACCTTC.

This clonotype was seen more than once but under ten times. The V and J genes are TRBV7-6 and TRBJ2-5, with no clear D. CDR1 is SGHVS, CDR2 FNYEAQ, per germline. This CDR3 spans 11 amino acids. The ends were cut back, 5 bases at V and 7 bases at J, with 8 bases in the middle. The CDR3: CASSPRGTQYF. The DNA of the CDR3 is TGTGCCAGCAGCCCCAGAGGGACCCAGTACTTC. Using reference TRBV7-6 and TRBJ2-5 for the parts outside the CDR3, the full variable domain is GAGVSQSPRYKVTKRGQDVALRCDPISGHVSLYWYRQALGQGPEFLTYFNYEAQQDKSGLPNDRFSAERPEGSISTLTIQRTEQRDSAMYRCASSPRGTQYFGPGTRLLVL.

This chain connects TRBV6-5 to TRBJ1-1; 7 bases are a match to TRBD1. From germline, CDR1 is MNHEY and CDR2 SVGAGI. This CDR3 contains 13 residues. J was trimmed by 4 bases and V by 5 bases; bases with no gene match: 4. This CDR3 reads CASSLQGSTEAFF. The DNA of the CDR3 is TGTGCCAGCAGTCTACAGGGGAGCACTGAAGCTTTCTTT.

V usage is TRBV6-1 and J usage is TRBJ2-7; 9 positions agree with TRBD2. Germline CDR1 MNHNS, CDR2 SASEGT. The CDR3 extends over 15 amino acids. V dropped 5 bases and J dropped 0; count of bases not matched to a gene: 5. DNA of the CDR3: TGTGCCAGCAGTAAGACGACTAGCGGCTCCTACGAGCAGTACTTC. Protein sequence: CASSKTTSGSYEQYF.

This rearrangement joins TRBV12-3 or TRBV12-4 to TRBJ2-2, with TRBD1 identical over 11 bases. J lost 5 bases, V lost 10 bases, and 12 bases had no gene match. The CDR3 contains 16 residues. The CDR3 spells CATLLWDRGATGELFF. For the CDR3, the DNA is TGTGCCACTCTTTTGTGGGACAGGGGGGCGACCGGGGAGCTGTTTTTT.

In DNA form, the CDR3 reads TGTGCCAGGGGCCCCGGGGACAACTACGAGCAGTACTTC. Its protein is CARGPGDNYEQYF. The chain joins TRBV28 to TRBJ2-7; D possibly corresponds to TRBD1 (6 bases). The CDR3 has 13 residues. In germline, CDR1 is MDHEN, CDR2 SYDVKM. V gave up 9 bases and J gave up 3 bases, with 15 bases separating them.